Listed below are T cell receptor beta chains from one sample, sequenced in a study of radiation and T cells in renal cell carcinoma. Generated by immunoSEQ multiplex PCR, the TCRdb table keeps only in-frame clones and is missing some. The sample has 14,000 to 15,000 clones, 62% seen once; the top ten hold under 20%. Material: tumor tissue, obtained from a patient whose treatment was nephrectomy without radiotherapy. These receptor sequences come from a man aged 55 to 70 with renal cell carcinoma. CDR3s include the opening cysteine and the closing phenylalanine or tryptophan. D genes are given only for firm matches. Size tells how often a clone was seen (once, few, many) or the class of an expanded clone, and some rows leave it out.

size: .; V: TRBV19; D: TRBD1; J: TRBJ2-5; DNA: TGTGCCAGTAGCGGGACAGGGGGTGAGGAGACCCAGTACTTC; CDR3: CASSGTGGEETQYF
size: .; V: TRBV4-2; D: TRBD1; J: TRBJ1-2; DNA: TGTGCCAGCAGCCAATCCGGGACAGGCCCCGATGGCTACACCTTC; CDR3: CASSQSGTGPDGYTF
size: once; V: TRBV7-6; D: .; J: TRBJ1-5; DNA: TGTGCCAGCAGCTTAATAACAGGCGATCAGCCCCAGCATTTT; CDR3: CASSLITGDQPQHF
size: .; V: TRBV10-3; D: .; J: TRBJ2-6; DNA: TGTGCCATCAGTGCTGCAGGAGGGGGAGCCCGCACCTCTGGGGCCAACGTCCTGACTTTC; CDR3: CAISAAGGGARTSGANVLTF
size: .; V: TRBV4-2; D: .; J: TRBJ1-1; DNA: TGTGCCAGCAGCCAAGCCGGCCGGAACACTGAAGCTTTCTTT; CDR3: CASSQAGRNTEAFF
size: .; V: TRBV18; D: TRBD2; J: TRBJ2-7; DNA: TGTGCCAGCTCACCGATCCGGCGGGAGGACTCTTACTACGAGCAGTACTTC; CDR3: CASSPIRREDSYYEQYF
size: .; V: TRBV7-2; D: .; J: TRBJ2-7; DNA: TGTGCCAGCAGCTTGGGCCCAGGGGGGGAGCAGTACTTC; CDR3: CASSLGPGGEQYF
size: .; V: TRBV5-1; D: TRBD1; J: TRBJ1-1; DNA: TGCGCCAGCAGCTTCGATGAGCCAGGGGGAGCTTTCTTT; CDR3: CASSFDEPGGAFF
size: .; V: TRBV18; D: TRBD1; J: TRBJ1-2; DNA: TGTGCCAGCTCACCACCTGACAGGGATGGCTACACCTTC; CDR3: CASSPPDRDGYTF
size: few; V: TRBV27; D: TRBD2; J: TRBJ2-3; DNA: TGTGCCAGCAGTTTCGCGGGAGGGCTGACAGATACGCAGTATTTT; CDR3: CASSFAGGLTDTQYF
size: .; V: TRBV6-1; D: .; J: TRBJ1-2; DNA: TGTGCCAGCAACTCCGGCAGGGCAACCTATGGCTACACCTTC; CDR3: CASNSGRATYGYTF
size: few; V: TRBV19; D: .; J: TRBJ1-2; DNA: TGTGCCAGTAGTCCCTACCCGAGGGAATACTATGGCTACACCTTC; CDR3: CASSPYPREYYGYTF
size: once; V: TRBV4-1; D: .; J: TRBJ1-4; DNA: TGCGCCAGCAGCAAATCACCCACAGGGCTCGGTGAAAAACTGTTTTTT; CDR3: CASSKSPTGLGEKLFF
size: few; V: TRBV5-1; D: TRBD2; J: TRBJ2-5; DNA: TGCGCCAGCAGCTTGGGAGGGGCTAGCGGGGTACTGCAAGAGACCCAGTACTTC; CDR3: CASSLGGASGVLQETQYF
size: .; V: TRBV7-7; D: .; J: TRBJ2-5; DNA: TGTGCTAGCAGCTCTGAGGGGGTCGGGGAGACCCAGTACTTC; CDR3: CASSSEGVGETQYF
size: once; V: TRBV28; D: .; J: TRBJ1-5; DNA: TGTGCCAGCAGCCCGGGGGGGAGGGATAGCAATCAGCCCCAGCATTTT; CDR3: CASSPGGRDSNQPQHF
size: few; V: TRBV6-4; D: .; J: TRBJ2-1; DNA: TGTGCCAGCAGTGGGTCGGGGGAACCCTACAATGAGCAGTTCTTC; CDR3: CASSGSGEPYNEQFF
size: .; V: TRBV28; D: TRBD2; J: TRBJ2-3; DNA: TGTGCCAGCACCTCCACCCTCCATAGCGGGGGGACGGATACGCAGTATTTT; CDR3: CASTSTLHSGGTDTQYF
size: few; V: TRBV25-1; D: .; J: TRBJ1-1; DNA: TGTGCCAGCAGTGATGGTTCCAGGGTGAAGGAAGCTTTCTTT; CDR3: CASSDGSRVKEAFF
size: .; V: TRBV30; D: .; J: TRBJ1-3; DNA: TGTGCCTGGAGTACCGACACCCAAGGAAACACCATATATTTT; CDR3: CAWSTDTQGNTIYF
size: .; V: TRBV7-2; D: .; J: TRBJ2-7; DNA: TGTGCCAGCAGCTTAGCGGCGATGCAGGCAGGGGATGAGCAGTACTTC; CDR3: CASSLAAMQAGDEQYF
size: .; V: TRBV5-1; D: .; J: TRBJ2-5; DNA: TGCGCCAGCAGCTTGCAAGGGTCGCAGGAGACCCAGTACTTC; CDR3: CASSLQGSQETQYF
size: .; V: TRBV7-2; D: TRBD2; J: TRBJ2-1; DNA: TGTGCCAGCAGCTTAGTTTCGGGACTAGCGGGGGGGCAATCGAATGAGCAGTTCTTC; CDR3: CASSLVSGLAGGQSNEQFF
size: medium-sized; V: TRBV11-2; D: .; J: TRBJ1-1; DNA: TGTGCCAGCAGCTACCGAGCATCGGCGGAAGCTTTCTTT; CDR3: CASSYRASAEAFF
size: few; V: TRBV4-1; D: TRBD1; J: TRBJ1-4; DNA: TGCGCCAGCAGCCAAGAGGGACAGGGCAATGAAAAACTGTTTTTT; CDR3: CASSQEGQGNEKLFF
size: once; V: TRBV7-3; D: TRBD2; J: TRBJ2-2; DNA: TGTGCCAGCAGCCGCTTTGGGGCGGGAGTTACCGGGGAGCTGTTTTTT; CDR3: CASSRFGAGVTGELFF
size: .; V: TRBV6-4; D: .; J: TRBJ2-3; DNA: TGTGCCAGCAGTGACTCGGGCGGATACACAGATACGCAGTATTTT; CDR3: CASSDSGGYTDTQYF
size: .; V: TRBV5-1; D: .; J: TRBJ2-7; DNA: TGCGCCAGCAGCCTGAAACAGGGTCGCCACGAGCAGTACTTC; CDR3: CASSLKQGRHEQYF
size: .; V: TRBV19; D: .; J: TRBJ2-3; DNA: TGTGCCAGTACGAGAGGGGGGGCAGATACGCAGTATTTT; CDR3: CASTRGGADTQYF
size: .; V: TRBV4-2; D: .; J: TRBJ2-3; DNA: TGTGCCAGCAGCAACGAAAGTTTCATATCGTATTTT; CDR3: CASSNESFISYF
size: few; V: TRBV5-6; D: .; J: TRBJ1-2; DNA: TGTGCCAGCAATCGAGGGCTAAACTATGGCTACACCTTC; CDR3: CASNRGLNYGYTF
size: few; V: TRBV11-3; D: TRBD2; J: TRBJ2-5; DNA: TGTGCCAGCAGCCCAGGGACTAGCGGTCGGCGGGAGACCCAGTACTTC; CDR3: CASSPGTSGRRETQYF
size: .; V: TRBV10-3; D: TRBD1; J: TRBJ1-2; DNA: TGTGCCATCAGCGCCGGGACAGCGTATGGCTACACCTTC; CDR3: CAISAGTAYGYTF
size: .; V: TRBV11-2; D: .; J: TRBJ2-3; DNA: TGTGCCAGCGCAGGGGGGGCCTTCACAGATACGCAGTATTTT; CDR3: CASAGGAFTDTQYF
size: .; V: TRBV5-6; D: .; J: TRBJ2-1; DNA: TGTGCCAGCAGCTTCTGGGCGGGCACCTACAATGAGCAGTTCTTC; CDR3: CASSFWAGTYNEQFF
size: .; V: TRBV4-3; D: .; J: TRBJ2-3; DNA: TGCGCCAGCGGGGAGAGCACAGATACGCAGTATTTT; CDR3: CASGESTDTQYF
size: few; V: TRBV5-4; D: .; J: TRBJ1-1; DNA: TGTGCCAGCAGCTTGGGCTGGGGGAATGAAGCTTTCTTT; CDR3: CASSLGWGNEAFF
size: few; V: TRBV28; D: .; J: TRBJ1-2; DNA: TGTGCCAGCAGGCTCGACAGCCGTCATGGCTACACCTTC; CDR3: CASRLDSRHGYTF
size: .; V: TRBV29-1; D: .; J: TRBJ2-4; DNA: TGCAGCGTAAGCAGGGGCACTCGGGGAAACATTCAGTACTTC; CDR3: CSVSRGTRGNIQYF
size: .; V: TRBV2; D: .; J: TRBJ2-1; DNA: TGTGCCAGCGAAAAGGACGCCACCAATGAGCAGTTCTTC; CDR3: CASEKDATNEQFF